Included here is one TCR beta chain sequence, with context. Its antigen is undetermined. Looked up from germline, CDR1 is DFQATT and CDR2 is SNEGSKA (reference sequence). The CDR3 runs to 14 residues. V lost 3 bases and J lost 5, with 17 bases in between. The sample originates from a study of T cell responses to AZD1222 COVID-19 vaccine. Overall study results and limits: Clonal diversity may have been underestimated, and the donors were mostly white British, with more females than males.

TCRdb keeps only in-frame clones here, not all; method: immunoSEQ multiplex PCR. The sample carries about 150,000 clones, about 90% recorded once. This sequence originates from an adult in good health. The chain carries TRBV20-1 and TRBJ2-7, with unresolved D. Sequencing was performed on peripheral blood, taken on day 0 of MenACWY control vaccination. CDR3 nucleotide sequence: TGCAGTGCTAGTCACAAGGGCCCTCCGGACGAGCAGTACTTC. This gives the protein CSASHKGPPDEQYF.